This is a list of T cell receptor beta chains from one sample in a study of OX40 agonist ivuxolimab in advanced cancers. Sequenced by immunoSEQ multiplex PCR; TCRdb stores in-frame clones only, minus some. The sample lists tens of thousands of clones; around 86% were seen once. Sequencing was performed on CD4+ or CD8+ T cells sorted from blood, taken in a trial of the OX40 agonist ivuxolimab. These receptors were taken from an adult with an advanced solid tumor such as melanoma, head and neck, liver or kidney cancer. Both conserved end residues are part of each CDR3. The D gene is left open where the match is weak. For some rows the clone size is stated as once, few or many, or as a class when expanded; others skip it.

>TRBD2|TRBJ2-5|.|TRBV5-1
CASSLVPSGWRGAQETQYF
TGCGCCAGCAGCTTAGTCCCCAGTGGTTGGCGGGGGGCCCAAGAGACCCAGTACTTC
>.|TRBJ1-4|.|TRBV18
CASSPGLGSTNEKLFF
TGTGCCAGCTCACCGGGGTTAGGATCAACTAATGAAAAACTGTTTTTT
>.|TRBJ1-6|once|TRBV7-2
CASSSQGAGDNSPLHF
TGTGCCAGCAGCTCACAGGGCGCAGGGGATAATTCACCCCTCCACTTT
>.|TRBJ1-3|.|TRBV18
CASSRDNWGNTIYF
TGTGCCAGCTCAAGGGACAATTGGGGAAACACCATATATTTT
>.|TRBJ1-2|.|TRBV27
CASSLSKGGEDYGYTF
TGTGCCAGCAGTTTATCGAAAGGGGGGGAGGACTATGGCTACACCTTC
>.|TRBJ1-1|.|TRBV5-1
CASSSQLGDTEAFF
TGCGCCAGCAGCTCCCAGCTAGGGGACACTGAAGCTTTCTTT
>.|TRBJ1-5|.|TRBV7-2
CASSLEDSHSNQPQHF
TGTGCCAGCAGCTTAGAGGACAGCCATAGCAATCAGCCCCAGCATTTT
>TRBD1|TRBJ2-6|.|TRBV7-9
CASSSATGGVGANVLTF
TGTGCCAGCAGCTCTGCCACAGGGGGCGTTGGGGCCAACGTCCTGACTTTC
>TRBD1|TRBJ2-7|.|TRBV5-6
CASSRPWQGVYEQYF
TGTGCCAGCAGCCGACCCTGGCAGGGGGTTTACGAGCAGTACTTC
>.|TRBJ2-1|.|TRBV4-1
CASSQDIEVPNEQFF
TGCGCCAGCAGCCAAGATATAGAGGTCCCGAATGAGCAGTTCTTC
>.|TRBJ2-7|once|TRBV28
CASGPYEQYF
TGTGCCAGCGGCCCCTACGAGCAGTACTTC
>.|TRBJ1-6|many|TRBV25-1
CASSGPRGRTFSPLHF
TGTGCCAGCAGTGGTCCCCGGGGAAGGACGTTTTCACCCCTCCACTTT
>.|TRBJ2-1|.|TRBV9
CASSAGRGYNEQFF
TGTGCCAGCAGCGCGGGCAGGGGTTACAATGAGCAGTTCTTC
>TRBD2|TRBJ2-3|.|TRBV25-1
CASSDLSGGGDTQYF
TGTGCCAGCAGTGACCTTAGCGGCGGGGGAGATACGCAGTATTTT
>.|TRBJ2-2|.|TRBV4-3
CASSQDYSGQAGELFF
TGCGCCAGCAGCCAAGATTACTCAGGGCAGGCCGGGGAGCTGTTTTTT
>.|TRBJ2-3|.|TRBV20-1
CSAREDHTQYF
TGCAGTGCTAGAGAAGACCATACGCAGTATTTT
>.|TRBJ1-2|.|TRBV27
CASSLSPEADYQPGGYTF
TGTGCCAGCAGTTTATCCCCCGAGGCAGACTACCAGCCCGGAGGCTACACCTTC
>.|TRBJ1-6|.|TRBV28
CASSLMGYNSPLHF
TGTGCCAGCAGTTTGATGGGCTACAATTCACCCCTCCACTTT
>.|TRBJ1-2|.|TRBV18
CASSPPERKEGYTF
TGTGCCAGCTCACCACCGGAACGAAAGGAGGGCTACACCTTC
>.|TRBJ1-5|.|TRBV27
CASSSYGGFSNQPQHF
TGTGCCAGCAGTTCCTACGGGGGATTTAGCAATCAGCCCCAGCATTTT
>TRBD2|TRBJ2-2|.|TRBV19
CASSPRGDANTGELFF
TGTGCCAGTAGTCCCCGGGGGGACGCGAACACCGGGGAGCTGTTTTTT
>.|TRBJ2-5|.|TRBV1
CTSSQDKGTTGEETQYF
TGCACCAGCAGCCAAGATAAGGGGACCACCGGGGAAGAGACCCAGTACTTC
>.|TRBJ1-2|.|TRBV28
CASSSPGAGANYGYTF
TGTGCCAGCAGTAGCCCCGGCGCGGGGGCTAACTATGGCTACACCTTC
>TRBD1|TRBJ1-4|.|TRBV7-9
CASSDRGEKLFF
TGTGCCAGCAGCGACAGGGGTGAAAAACTGTTTTTT
>.|TRBJ2-7|.|TRBV27
CASSLTRDGTYEQYF
TGTGCCAGCAGTTTGACCAGGGACGGTACCTACGAGCAGTACTTC
>.|TRBJ1-4|.|TRBV7-9
CASSLGGHINEKLFF
TGTGCCAGCAGCCTTGGAGGGCACATTAATGAAAAACTGTTTTTT
>TRBD1|TRBJ1-4|.|TRBV19
CASSTRQGAAEKLFF
TGTGCCAGTAGTACCCGACAGGGGGCGGCTGAAAAACTGTTTTTT
>TRBD2|TRBJ2-1|.|TRBV5-8
CASSRGGSSYNEQFF
TGTGCCAGCAGCCGCGGGGGAAGCTCCTACAATGAGCAGTTCTTC
>.|TRBJ2-3|.|TRBV20-1
CSAQTDTQYF
TGCAGTGCACAAACAGATACGCAGTATTTT
>.|TRBJ1-1|.|TRBV6-5
CASRLDMYTNTEAFF
TGTGCCAGCAGGTTGGACATGTATACGAACACTGAAGCTTTCTTT
>TRBD2|TRBJ2-3|.|TRBV28
CASTHFPSGRTDTQYF
TGTGCCAGCACCCATTTTCCTAGCGGGCGCACAGATACGCAGTATTTT
>.|TRBJ1-4|.|TRBV28
CATGTSVNEKLFF
TGTGCCACCGGGACATCAGTTAATGAAAAACTGTTTTTT
>TRBD1|TRBJ1-1|.|TRBV5-1
CASSTLQGQAFF
TGCGCCAGCAGCACACTACAGGGGCAAGCTTTCTTT
>.|TRBJ2-5|.|TRBV19
CASSIRETQYF
TGTGCCAGTAGTATTAGGGAGACCCAGTACTTC
>.|TRBJ1-6|.|TRBV18
CASSALDRTNSPLHF
TGTGCCAGCTCTGCCCTGGACAGAACTAATTCACCCCTCCACTTT